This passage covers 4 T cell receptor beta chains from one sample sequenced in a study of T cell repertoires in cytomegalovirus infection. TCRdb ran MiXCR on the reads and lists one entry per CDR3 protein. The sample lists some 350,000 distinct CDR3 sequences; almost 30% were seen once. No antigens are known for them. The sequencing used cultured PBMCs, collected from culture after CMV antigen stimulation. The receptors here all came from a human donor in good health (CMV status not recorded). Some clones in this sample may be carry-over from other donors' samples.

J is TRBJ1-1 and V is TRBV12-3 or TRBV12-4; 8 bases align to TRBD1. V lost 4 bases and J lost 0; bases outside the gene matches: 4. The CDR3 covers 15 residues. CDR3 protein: CASSSWTGMNTEAFF. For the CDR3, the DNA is TGTGCCAGCAGTTCCTGGACAGGGATGAACACTGAAGCTTTCTTT.

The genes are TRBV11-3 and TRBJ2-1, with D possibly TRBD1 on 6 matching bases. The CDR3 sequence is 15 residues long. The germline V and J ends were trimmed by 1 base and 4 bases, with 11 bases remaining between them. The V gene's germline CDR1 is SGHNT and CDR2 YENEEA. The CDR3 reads CASSLGTGSYNEQFF. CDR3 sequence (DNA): TGTGCCAGCAGCTTAGGAACAGGGTCATACAATGAGCAGTTCTTC.

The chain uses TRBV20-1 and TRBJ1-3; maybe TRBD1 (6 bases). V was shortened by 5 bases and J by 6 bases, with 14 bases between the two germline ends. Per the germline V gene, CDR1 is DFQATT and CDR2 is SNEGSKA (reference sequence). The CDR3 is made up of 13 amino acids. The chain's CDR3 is CSAWENRENTIYF. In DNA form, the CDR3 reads TGCAGTGCTTGGGAAAACAGGGAAAACACCATATATTTT.

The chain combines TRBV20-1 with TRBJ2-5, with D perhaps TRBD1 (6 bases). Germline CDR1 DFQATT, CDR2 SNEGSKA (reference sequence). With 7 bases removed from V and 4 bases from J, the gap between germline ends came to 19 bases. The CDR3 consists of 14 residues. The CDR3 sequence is CSGWGLGVTETQYF. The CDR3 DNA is TGCAGTGGGTGGGGGCTGGGTGTAACAGAGACCCAGTACTTC.